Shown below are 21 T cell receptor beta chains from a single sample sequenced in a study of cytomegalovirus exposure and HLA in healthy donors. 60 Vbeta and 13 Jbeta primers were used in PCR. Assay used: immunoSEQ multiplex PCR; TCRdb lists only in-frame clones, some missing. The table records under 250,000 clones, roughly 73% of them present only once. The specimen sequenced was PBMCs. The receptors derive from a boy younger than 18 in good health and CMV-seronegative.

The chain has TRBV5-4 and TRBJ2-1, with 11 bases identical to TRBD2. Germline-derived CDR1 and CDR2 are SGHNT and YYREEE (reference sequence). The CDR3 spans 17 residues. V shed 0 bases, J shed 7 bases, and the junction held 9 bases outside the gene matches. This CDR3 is CASSLVTSGSRANEQFF. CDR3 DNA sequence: TGTGCCAGCAGCTTGGTTACTAGCGGGAGTAGAGCGAATGAGCAGTTCTTC.

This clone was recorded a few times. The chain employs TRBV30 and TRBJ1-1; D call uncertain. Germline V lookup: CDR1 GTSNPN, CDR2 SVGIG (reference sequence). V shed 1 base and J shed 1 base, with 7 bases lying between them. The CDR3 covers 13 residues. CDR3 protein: CAWSASGNTEAFF. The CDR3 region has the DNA TGTGCCTGGAGTGCATCGGGGAACACTGAAGCTTTCTTT.

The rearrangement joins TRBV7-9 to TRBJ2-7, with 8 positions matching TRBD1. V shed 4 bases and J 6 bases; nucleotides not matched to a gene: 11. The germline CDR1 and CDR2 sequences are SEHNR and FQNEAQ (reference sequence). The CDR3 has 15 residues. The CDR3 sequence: CASSYGQGWKFEQYF. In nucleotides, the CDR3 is TGTGCCAGCAGCTATGGACAGGGCTGGAAGTTCGAGCAGTACTTC.

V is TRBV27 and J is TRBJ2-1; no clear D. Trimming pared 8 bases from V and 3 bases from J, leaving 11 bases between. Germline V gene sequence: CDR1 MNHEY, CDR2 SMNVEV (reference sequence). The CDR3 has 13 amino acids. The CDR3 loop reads CASQDSYYNEQFF. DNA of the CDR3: TGTGCCAGCCAAGACTCCTACTACAATGAGCAGTTCTTC.

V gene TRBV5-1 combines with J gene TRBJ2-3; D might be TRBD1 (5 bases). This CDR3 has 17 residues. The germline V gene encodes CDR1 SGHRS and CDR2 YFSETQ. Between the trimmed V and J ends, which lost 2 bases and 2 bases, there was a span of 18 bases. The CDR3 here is CASSFDSQQPFTDTQYF. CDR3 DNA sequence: TGCGCCAGCAGCTTCGACAGCCAACAACCATTCACAGATACGCAGTATTTT.

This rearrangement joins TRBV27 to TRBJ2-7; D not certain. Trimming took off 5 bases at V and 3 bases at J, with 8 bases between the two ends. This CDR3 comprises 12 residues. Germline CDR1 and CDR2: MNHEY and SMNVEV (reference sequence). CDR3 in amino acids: CASSPGYYEQYF. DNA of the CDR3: TGTGCCAGCAGTCCAGGATACTACGAGCAGTACTTC.

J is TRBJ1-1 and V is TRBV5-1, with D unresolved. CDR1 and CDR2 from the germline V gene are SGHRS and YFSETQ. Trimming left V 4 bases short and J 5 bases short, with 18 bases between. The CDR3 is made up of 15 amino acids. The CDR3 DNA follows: TGCGCCAGCAGCCAGATTTCAGGCCCTCGGACTGAAGCTTTCTTT. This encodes CASSQISGPRTEAFF.

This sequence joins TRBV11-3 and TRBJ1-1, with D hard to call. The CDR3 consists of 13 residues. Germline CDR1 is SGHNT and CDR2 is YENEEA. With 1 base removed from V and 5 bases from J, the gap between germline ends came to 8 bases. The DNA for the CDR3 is TGTGCCAGCAGCTTAGGCACAATTACTGAAGCTTTCTTT. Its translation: CASSLGTITEAFF.

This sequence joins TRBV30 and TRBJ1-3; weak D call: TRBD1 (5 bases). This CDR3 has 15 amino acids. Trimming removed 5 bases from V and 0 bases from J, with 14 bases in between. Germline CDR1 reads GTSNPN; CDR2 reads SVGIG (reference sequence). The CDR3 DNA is TGTGCCTGGTCCCGGGGGGGTCTCTCTGGAAACACCATATATTTT. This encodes CAWSRGGLSGNTIYF.

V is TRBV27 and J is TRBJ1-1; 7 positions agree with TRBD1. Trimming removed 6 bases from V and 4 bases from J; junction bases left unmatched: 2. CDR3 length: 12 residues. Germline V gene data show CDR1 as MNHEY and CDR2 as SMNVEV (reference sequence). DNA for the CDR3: TGTGCCAGCAGCTACAGGGGCACTGAAGCTTTCTTT. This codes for CASSYRGTEAFF.

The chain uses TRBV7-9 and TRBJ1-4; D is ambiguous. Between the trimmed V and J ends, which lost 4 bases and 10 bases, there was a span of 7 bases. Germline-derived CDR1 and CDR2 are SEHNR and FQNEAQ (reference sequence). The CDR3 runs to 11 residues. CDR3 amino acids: CASSYDRKLFF. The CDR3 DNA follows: TGTGCCAGCAGCTACGATAGAAAACTGTTTTTT.

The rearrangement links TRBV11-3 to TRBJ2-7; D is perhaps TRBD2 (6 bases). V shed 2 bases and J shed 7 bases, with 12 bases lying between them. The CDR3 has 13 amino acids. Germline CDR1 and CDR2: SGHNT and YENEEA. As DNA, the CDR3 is TGTGCCAGCAGCTTAACGAGGGCGGGGGAGCAGTACTTC. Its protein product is CASSLTRAGEQYF. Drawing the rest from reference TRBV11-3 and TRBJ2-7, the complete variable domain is EAGVVQSPRYKIIEKKQPVAFWCNPISGHNTLYWYLQNLGQGPELLIRYENEEAVDDSQLPKDRFSAERLKGVDSTLKIQPAELGDSAVYLCASSLTRAGEQYFGPGTRLTVT.

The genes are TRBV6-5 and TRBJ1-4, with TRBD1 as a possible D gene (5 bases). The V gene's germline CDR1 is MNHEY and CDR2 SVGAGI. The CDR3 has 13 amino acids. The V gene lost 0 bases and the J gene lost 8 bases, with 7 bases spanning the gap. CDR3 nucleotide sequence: TGTGCCAGCAGTTACTCGGGGCCCGAAAAACTGTTTTTT. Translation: CASSYSGPEKLFF.

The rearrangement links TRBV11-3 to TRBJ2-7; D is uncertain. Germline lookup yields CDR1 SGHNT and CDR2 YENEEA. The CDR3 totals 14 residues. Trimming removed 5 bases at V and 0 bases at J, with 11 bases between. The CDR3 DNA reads TGTGCCAGCAGCCCCCGTTCCCTCTCCTACGAGCAGTACTTC. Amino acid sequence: CASSPRSLSYEQYF.

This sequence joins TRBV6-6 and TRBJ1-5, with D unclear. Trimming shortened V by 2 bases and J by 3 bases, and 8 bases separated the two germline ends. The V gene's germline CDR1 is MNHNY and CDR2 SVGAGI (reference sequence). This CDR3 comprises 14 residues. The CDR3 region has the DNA TGTGCCAGCAGTTACAGAACTGACAATCAGCCCCAGCATTTT. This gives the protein CASSYRTDNQPQHF.

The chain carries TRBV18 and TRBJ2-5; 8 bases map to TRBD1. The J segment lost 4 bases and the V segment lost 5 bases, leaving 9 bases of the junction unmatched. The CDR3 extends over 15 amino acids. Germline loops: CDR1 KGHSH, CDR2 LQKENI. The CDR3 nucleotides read TGTGCCAGCTCATCGGACAGGGTGGGGCCAGAGACCCAGTACTTC. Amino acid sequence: CASSSDRVGPETQYF.

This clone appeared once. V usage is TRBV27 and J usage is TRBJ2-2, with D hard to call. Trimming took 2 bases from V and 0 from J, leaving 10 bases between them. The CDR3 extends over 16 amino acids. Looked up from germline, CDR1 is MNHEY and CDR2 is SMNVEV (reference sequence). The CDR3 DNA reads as TGTGCCAGCAGTTTAACACCTTTTTCGAACACCGGGGAGCTGTTTTTT. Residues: CASSLTPFSNTGELFF.

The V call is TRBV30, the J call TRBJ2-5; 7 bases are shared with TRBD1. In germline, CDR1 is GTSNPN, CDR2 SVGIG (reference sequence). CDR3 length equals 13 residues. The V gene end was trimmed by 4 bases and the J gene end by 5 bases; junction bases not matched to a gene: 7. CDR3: CAWTTGSWETQYF. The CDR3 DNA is TGTGCCTGGACGACAGGGAGTTGGGAGACCCAGTACTTC.

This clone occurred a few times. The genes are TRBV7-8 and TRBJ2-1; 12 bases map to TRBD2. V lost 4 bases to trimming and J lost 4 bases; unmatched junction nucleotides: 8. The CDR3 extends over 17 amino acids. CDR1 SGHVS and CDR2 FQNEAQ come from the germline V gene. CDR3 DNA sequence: TGTGCCAGCAGCTACACTAGCGGGGGGTCGGGTTACAATGAGCAGTTCTTC. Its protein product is CASSYTSGGSGYNEQFF.

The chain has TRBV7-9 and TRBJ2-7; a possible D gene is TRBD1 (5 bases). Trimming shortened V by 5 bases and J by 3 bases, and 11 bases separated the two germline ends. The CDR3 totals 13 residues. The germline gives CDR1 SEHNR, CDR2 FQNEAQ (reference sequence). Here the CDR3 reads CASSPDSYYEQYF. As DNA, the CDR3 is TGTGCCAGCAGCCCTGACAGCTACTACGAGCAGTACTTC.

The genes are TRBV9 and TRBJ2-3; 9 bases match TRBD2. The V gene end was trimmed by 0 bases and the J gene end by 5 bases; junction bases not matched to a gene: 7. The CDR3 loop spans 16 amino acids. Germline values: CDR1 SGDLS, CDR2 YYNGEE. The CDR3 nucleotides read TGTGCCAGCAGCGTAGTTACTAGCGGGCGAGGAGATACGCAGTATTTT. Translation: CASSVVTSGRGDTQYF. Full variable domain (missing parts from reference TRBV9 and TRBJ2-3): DSGVTQTPKHLITATGQRVTLRCSPRSGDLSVYWYQQSLDQGLQFLIQYYNGEERAKGNILERFSAQQFPDLHSELNLSSLELGDSALYFCASSVVTSGRGDTQYFGPGTRLTVL.